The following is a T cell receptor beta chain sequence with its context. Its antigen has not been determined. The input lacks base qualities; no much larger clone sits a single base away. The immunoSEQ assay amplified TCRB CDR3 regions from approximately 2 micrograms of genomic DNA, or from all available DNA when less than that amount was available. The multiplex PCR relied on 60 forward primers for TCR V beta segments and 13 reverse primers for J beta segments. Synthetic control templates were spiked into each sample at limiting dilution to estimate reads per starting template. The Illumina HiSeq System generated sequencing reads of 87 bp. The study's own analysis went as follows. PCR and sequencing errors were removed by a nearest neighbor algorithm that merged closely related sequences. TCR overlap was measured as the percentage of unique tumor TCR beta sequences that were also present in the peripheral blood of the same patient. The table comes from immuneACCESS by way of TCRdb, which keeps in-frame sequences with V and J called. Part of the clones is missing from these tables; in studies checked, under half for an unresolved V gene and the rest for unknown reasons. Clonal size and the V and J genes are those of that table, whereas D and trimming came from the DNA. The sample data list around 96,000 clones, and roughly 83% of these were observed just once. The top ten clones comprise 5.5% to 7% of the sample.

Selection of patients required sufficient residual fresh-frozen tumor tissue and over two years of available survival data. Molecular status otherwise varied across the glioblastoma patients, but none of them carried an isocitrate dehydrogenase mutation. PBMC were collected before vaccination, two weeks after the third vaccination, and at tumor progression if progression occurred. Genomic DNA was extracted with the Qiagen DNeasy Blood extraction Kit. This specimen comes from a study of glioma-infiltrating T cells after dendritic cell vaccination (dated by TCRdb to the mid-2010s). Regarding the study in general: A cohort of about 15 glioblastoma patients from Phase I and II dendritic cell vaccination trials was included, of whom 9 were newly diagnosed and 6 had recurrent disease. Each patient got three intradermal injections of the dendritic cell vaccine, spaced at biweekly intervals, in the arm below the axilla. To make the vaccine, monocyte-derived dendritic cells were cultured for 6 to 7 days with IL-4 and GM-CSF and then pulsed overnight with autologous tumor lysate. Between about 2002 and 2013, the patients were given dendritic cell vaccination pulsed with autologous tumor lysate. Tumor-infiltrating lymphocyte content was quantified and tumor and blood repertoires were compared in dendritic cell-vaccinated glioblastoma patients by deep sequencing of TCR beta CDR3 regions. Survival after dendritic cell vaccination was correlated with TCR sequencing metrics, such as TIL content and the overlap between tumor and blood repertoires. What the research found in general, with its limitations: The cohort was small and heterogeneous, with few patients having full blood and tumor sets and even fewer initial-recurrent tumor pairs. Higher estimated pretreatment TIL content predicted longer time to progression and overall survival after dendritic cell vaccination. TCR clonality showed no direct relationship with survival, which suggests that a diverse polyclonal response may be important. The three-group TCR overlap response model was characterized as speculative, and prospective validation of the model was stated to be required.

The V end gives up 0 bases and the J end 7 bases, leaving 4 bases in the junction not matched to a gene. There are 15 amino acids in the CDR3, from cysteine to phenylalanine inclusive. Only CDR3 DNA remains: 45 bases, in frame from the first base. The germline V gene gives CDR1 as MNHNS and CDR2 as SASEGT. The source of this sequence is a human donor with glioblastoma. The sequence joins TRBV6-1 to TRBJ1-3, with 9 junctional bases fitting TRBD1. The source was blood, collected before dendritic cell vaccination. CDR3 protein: CASSEAQQGANTIYF. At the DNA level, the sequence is TGTGCCAGCAGTGAAGCGCAACAGGGGGCCAACACCATATATTTT.